This TCR beta chain was obtained from a study of regulatory T cells in long-lasting Graves disease. Study outcomes and limitations: TRBV28, TRBJ1-2 and TRBJ2-5 emerged as the favored segments in persistent disease.

This clonotype was seen at least ten times. The antigen is not known. V was pared by 4 bases and J by 10 bases, with 8 bases of the junction left unmatched. Germline CDR1 is MDHEN and CDR2 is SYDVKM. CDR3 length equals 15 residues. iRepertoire HTBI primers and Arm-PCR of CDR3 regions built TCR beta libraries. Via MiXCR, TCRdb re-called the multiplex PCR reads, giving one row per CDR3 protein. The data hold roughly 430,000 distinct CDR3 sequences, with roughly 17% observed a single time. The time point here: newly diagnosed GD, antithyroid drugs for less than 3 months. Preparation of the TCR library used RNA extracted from PBMCs. American Thyroid Association guidelines defined Graves' disease diagnosis. The same sample was also used in a study of T cells in Graves' hyperthyroidism and ophthalmopathy.

The TCR was taken from a woman in her 30s with Graves disease. This chain joins TRBV28 and TRBJ2-1; 12 nucleotides align to TRBD2. The sample in question was peripheral blood mononuclear cells (PBMCs), obtained at new diagnosis, from a patient treated with antithyroid drugs. The CDR3: CASSSGGLAGIEQFF. CDR3 nucleotide sequence: TGTGCCAGCAGTTCGGGAGGACTAGCGGGGATAGAGCAGTTCTTC. The full variable domain, in which reference TRBV28 and TRBJ2-1 provide the parts outside the CDR3, is DVKVTQSSRYLVKRTGEKVFLECVQDMDHENMFWYRQDPGLGLRLIYFSYDVKMKEKGDIPEGYSVSREKKERFSLILESASTNQTSMYLCASSSGGLAGIEQFFGPGTRLTVL.